The count of the clone carrying this T cell receptor (beta chain) is one. J was trimmed by 3 bases and V by 3 bases; bases with no gene match: 3. This CDR3 contains 15 residues. Germline CDR1 SNHLY, CDR2 FYNNEI. This record comes from a study of T cell responses to AZD1222 COVID-19 vaccine. Libraries were prepared by immunoSEQ multiplex PCR; TCRdb keeps only in-frame clonotypes and omits some of them. Among some 150,000 clones listed, 86% were seen once. Sequences were derived from peripheral blood, sampled 28 days after the second AZD1222 dose. The clonotype was recovered from an adult who received the AZD1222 COVID-19 vaccine. This chain uses TRBV2 with TRBJ2-7; 12 positions match TRBD1. In nucleotides, the CDR3 is TGTGCCAGCAGTGATGGGGACAGGGGGCACTACGAGCAGTACTTC. Encoded protein: CASSDGDRGHYEQYF.